This TCR beta chain was captured by sequencing in a study of cytomegalovirus exposure and HLA in healthy donors (dated 2017 in TCRdb). Regarding the research as a whole: The approximately 710 repertoires of the first cohort and the roughly 110 validation repertoires were produced on the same platform, according to a later analysis. The study aimed to test whether signatures of past pathogen exposure could be identified by cataloging public T cell receptors. In addition to the first cohort of 666 subjects, a separate validation cohort of 120 different subjects was used. To predict cytomegalovirus infection status, the study brought together high-throughput TCR immunosequencing, statistical association of individual TCRs with disease status, and machine learning. Study-wide findings and limitations: The study gave a list of 150 to 200 TCR beta chains associated with cytomegalovirus. All 130 or so repertoires were used to score co-occurrence in the validation cohort in a later analysis, because that analysis had no HLA typing for the cohort. In vitro tests confirmed that a few of the cytomegalovirus-associated TCR beta chains recognize cytomegalovirus antigens. In both the original and validation cohorts, the classifier was reported to diagnose cytomegalovirus status with high specificity and sensitivity. Most TCR sequences were seen in very few donors, while some public TCRs were found in many individuals. The authors suggested that the approach could potentially be extended to other disease states and immunological phenotypes. In a later analysis, TCRs clustered in the first cohort were found to also tend to co-occur in the roughly 120 validation repertoires, with about 93% of cluster scores above 0.

CDR1 and CDR2 are drawn from the germline V gene: LGHNT, FRNRAP. The CDR3 sequence holds 12 residues, the cysteine and phenylalanine included. Of all the DNA, just the CDR3 is kept, 36 bases in frame from base 1. V was cut back by 5 bases and J by 7 bases, leaving a gap of 8 bases between them. The donors were included in the validation cohort of approximately 130 subjects, a group kept apart from the roughly 690-subject first cohort. Notes on this clone: Its target antigen remains unknown. It has no much larger one-base neighbor in the sample; base qualities were not kept.

The library was prepared using the immunoSEQ multiplex PCR assay. Per the authors' processing: A statistical classification framework was developed to diagnose cytomegalovirus status using the catalog of TCR beta chain sequences. TCRdb took this table from immuneACCESS and kept in-frame rearrangements with V and J called. Such tables lack part of the clones; where checked against another copy, unresolved V genes explain under half of the gap, and the rest is unexplained. Clonal size and the V and J genes are those of that table, whereas D and trimming came from the DNA. The sample data list about 120,000 clones, and around nine tenths of these were observed just once. The top ten constitute about 6% of the sample.

The source material was PBMCs. This receptor was obtained from a woman between 18 and 29 years old in good health and CMV-seropositive. The V gene is TRBV12-5 and the J gene is TRBJ2-2; a tentative D call is TRBD2 (6 bases match). The sequenced DNA: TGTGCTAGTGGTCGGGGAGGCGGGGAGCTGTTTTTT. The resulting protein is CASGRGGGELFF.